The 2 T cell receptor beta chains in this list originate from one sample, sequenced in a study of early T cells in non-severe SARS-CoV-2 infection. Each CDR3 protein is one row after TCRdb ran MiXCR on the 5' RACE reads. The sample contains tens of thousands of distinct CDR3 sequences, 5.5% to 6.5% of which appear only once. The sample comprised whole blood. Receptor source: an adult who was a healthcare worker with PCR-confirmed SARS-CoV-2 infection or an uninfected control (not recorded which).

This clonotype was detected a few times. The chain combines TRBV12-5 with TRBJ1-4, with D uncertain. Between the trimmed V and J ends, which lost 5 bases and 8 bases, there was a span of 15 bases. The germline V gene encodes CDR1 LGHNT and CDR2 FRNRAP. The CDR3 totals 14 residues. Here the CDR3 reads CASGPGEGDEKLFF. The CDR3 nucleotides read TGTGCTAGTGGTCCTGGAGAGGGAGACGAAAAACTGTTTTTT.

This clonotype has a count of ten or more. The V call is TRBV27, the J call TRBJ1-5, with D unresolved. Trimming cost V 4 bases and J 3 bases, with 7 bases left between them. The CDR3 sequence is 13 residues long. Germline values: CDR1 MNHEY, CDR2 SMNVEV (reference sequence). CDR3 sequence reads: CASSSSINQPQHF. The CDR3 DNA sequence: TGTGCCAGCAGTTCCTCTATCAATCAGCCCCAGCATTTT.